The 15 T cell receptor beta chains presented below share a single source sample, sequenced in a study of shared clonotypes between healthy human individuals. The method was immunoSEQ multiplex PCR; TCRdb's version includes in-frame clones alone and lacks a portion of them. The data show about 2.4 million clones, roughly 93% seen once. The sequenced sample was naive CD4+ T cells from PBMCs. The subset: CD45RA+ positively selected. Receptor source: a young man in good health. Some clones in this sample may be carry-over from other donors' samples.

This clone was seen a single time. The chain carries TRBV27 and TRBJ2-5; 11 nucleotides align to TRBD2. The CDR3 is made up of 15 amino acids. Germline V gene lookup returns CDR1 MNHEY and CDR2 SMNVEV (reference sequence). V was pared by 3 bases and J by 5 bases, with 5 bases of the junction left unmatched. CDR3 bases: TGTGCCAGCAGTTTTAGGTCTAGCGGGAGGGAGACCCAGTACTTC. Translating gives CASSFRSSGRETQYF.

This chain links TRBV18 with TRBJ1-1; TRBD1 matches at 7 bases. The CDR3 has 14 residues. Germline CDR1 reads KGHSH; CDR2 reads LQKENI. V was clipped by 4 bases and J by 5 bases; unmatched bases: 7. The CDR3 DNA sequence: TGTGCCAGCTCACAACTGACAGGGCAGACTGAAGCTTTCTTT. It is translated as CASSQLTGQTEAFF.

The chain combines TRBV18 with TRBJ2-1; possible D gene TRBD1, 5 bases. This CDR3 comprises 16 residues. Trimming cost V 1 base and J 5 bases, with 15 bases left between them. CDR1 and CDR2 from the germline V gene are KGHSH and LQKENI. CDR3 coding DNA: TGTGCCAGCTCACCACAAGGCCAGGGTCCTGACAATGAGCAGTTCTTC. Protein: CASSPQGQGPDNEQFF.

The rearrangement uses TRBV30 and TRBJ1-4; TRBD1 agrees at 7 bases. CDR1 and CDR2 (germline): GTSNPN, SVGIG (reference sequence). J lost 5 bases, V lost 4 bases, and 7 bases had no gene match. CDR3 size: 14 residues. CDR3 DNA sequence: TGTGCCTGGACCGGGACAGCTTCCAATGAAAAACTGTTTTTT. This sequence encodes CAWTGTASNEKLFF.

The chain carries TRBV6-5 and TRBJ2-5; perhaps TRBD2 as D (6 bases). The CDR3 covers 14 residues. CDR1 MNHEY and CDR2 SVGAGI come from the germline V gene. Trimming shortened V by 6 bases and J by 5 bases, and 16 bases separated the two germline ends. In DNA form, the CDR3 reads TGTGCCAGCAGGATCCCCGGAGGGCCCGAGACCCAGTACTTC. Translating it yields CASRIPGGPETQYF.

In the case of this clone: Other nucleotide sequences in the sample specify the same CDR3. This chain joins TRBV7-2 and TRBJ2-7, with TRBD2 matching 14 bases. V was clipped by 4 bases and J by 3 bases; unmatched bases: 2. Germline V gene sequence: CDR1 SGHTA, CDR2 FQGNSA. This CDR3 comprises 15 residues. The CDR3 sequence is CASSSGLAGVYEQYF. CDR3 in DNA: TGTGCCAGCAGCTCGGGACTAGCGGGAGTCTACGAGCAGTACTTC. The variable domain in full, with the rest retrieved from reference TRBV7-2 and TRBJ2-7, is GAGVSQSPSNKVTEKGKDVELRCDPISGHTALYWYRQSLGQGLEFLIYFQGNSAPDKSGLPSDRFSAERTGGSVSTLTIQRTQQEDSAVYLCASSSGLAGVYEQYFGPGTRLTVT.

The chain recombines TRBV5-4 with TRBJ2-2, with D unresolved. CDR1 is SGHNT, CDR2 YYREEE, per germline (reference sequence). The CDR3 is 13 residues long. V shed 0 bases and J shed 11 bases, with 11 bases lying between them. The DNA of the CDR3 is TGTGCCAGCAGCTTGGATGCCTGGGCCGAGCTGTTTTTT. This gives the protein CASSLDAWAELFF.

DNA of the CDR3: TGTGCCAGTAGTATGGGACCGCCGATGGGTCTGGAAGGCACCATATATTTT. It is translated as CASSMGPPMGLEGTIYF. The V call is TRBV19, the J call TRBJ1-3, with TRBD1 as a possible D gene (5 bases). The germline V and J ends were trimmed by 3 bases and 9 bases, with 24 bases remaining between them. From germline, CDR1 is LNHDA and CDR2 SQIVND (reference sequence). The CDR3 is 17 residues long.

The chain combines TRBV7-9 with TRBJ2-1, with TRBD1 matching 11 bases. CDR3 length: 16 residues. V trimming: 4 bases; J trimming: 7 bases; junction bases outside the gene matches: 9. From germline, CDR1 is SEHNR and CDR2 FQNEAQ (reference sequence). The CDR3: CASSSLDRGLQNEQFF. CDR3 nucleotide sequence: TGTGCCAGCAGCTCGTTGGACAGGGGGCTACAAAATGAGCAGTTCTTC.

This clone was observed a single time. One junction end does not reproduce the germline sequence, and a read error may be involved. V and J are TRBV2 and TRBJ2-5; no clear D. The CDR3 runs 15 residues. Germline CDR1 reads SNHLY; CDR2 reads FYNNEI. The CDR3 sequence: CASSTLFSPEENQYF. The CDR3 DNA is TGTGCCAGCAGTACCCTTTTCTCTCCCGAGGAGAACCAGTACTTC.

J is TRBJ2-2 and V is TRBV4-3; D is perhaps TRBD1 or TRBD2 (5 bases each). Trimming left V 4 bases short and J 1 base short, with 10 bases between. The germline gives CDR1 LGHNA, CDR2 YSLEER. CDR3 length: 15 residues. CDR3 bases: TGCGCCAGCAGCCCTGGGGGTTGGAACACCGGGGAGCTGTTTTTT. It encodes CASSPGGWNTGELFF.

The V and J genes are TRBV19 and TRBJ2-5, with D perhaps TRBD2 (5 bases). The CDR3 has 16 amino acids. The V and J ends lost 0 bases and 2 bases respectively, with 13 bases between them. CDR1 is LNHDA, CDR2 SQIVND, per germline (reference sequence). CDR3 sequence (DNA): TGTGCCAGTAGTATAGAGAGATCAGGAGGTCAAGAGACCCAGTACTTC. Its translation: CASSIERSGGQETQYF.

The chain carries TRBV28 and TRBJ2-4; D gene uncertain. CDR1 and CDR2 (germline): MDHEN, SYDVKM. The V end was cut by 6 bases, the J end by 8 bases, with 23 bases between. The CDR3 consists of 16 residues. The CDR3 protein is CASSREGKGLKYIQYF. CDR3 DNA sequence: TGTGCCAGCAGCCGTGAAGGAAAAGGGCTCAAGTACATTCAGTACTTC.

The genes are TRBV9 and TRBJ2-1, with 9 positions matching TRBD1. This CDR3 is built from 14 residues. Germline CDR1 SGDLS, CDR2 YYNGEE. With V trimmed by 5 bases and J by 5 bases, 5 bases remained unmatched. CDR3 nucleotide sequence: TGTGCCAGCAGTATGACAGGGGGTAACAATGAGCAGTTCTTC. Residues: CASSMTGGNNEQFF.

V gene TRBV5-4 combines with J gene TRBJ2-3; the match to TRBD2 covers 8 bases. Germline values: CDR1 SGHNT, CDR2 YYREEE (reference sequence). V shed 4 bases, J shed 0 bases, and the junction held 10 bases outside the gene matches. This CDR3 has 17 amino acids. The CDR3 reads CASSKWLLAASTDTQYF. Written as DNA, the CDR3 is TGTGCCAGCAGCAAATGGTTACTAGCGGCTAGCACAGATACGCAGTATTTT.